This TCR beta chain was captured in a study of early T cells in non-severe SARS-CoV-2 infection. The overall study: Chains from this unsorted whole-blood bulk RNA could not be paired. Study observations and caveats: A preference for anti-spike CD8 responses marked VDJdb matching, which missed private and CD4 specificities.

Worth noting for this clonotype: The antigen is unknown.

Attachment of unique molecular identifiers was made to individual cDNA molecules. One entry per CDR3 protein, called by TCRdb with MiXCR from the 5' RACE reads. In the table there are 55,000 to 80,000 distinct CDR3 sequences, around a tenth of which are singletons. The source is an adult who was a healthcare worker with PCR-confirmed SARS-CoV-2 infection or an uninfected control (not recorded which). What was sequenced was whole blood.

The CDR3 region is CASSPLTGGRYNEQFF. CDR3 DNA: TGTGCCAGCAGCCCGCTTACGGGGGGGCGCTACAATGAGCAGTTCTTC. The J gene is TRBJ2-1, the V gene TRBV6-2 or TRBV6-3, with TRBD2 matching 8 bases. Trimming at V came to 6 bases and at J to 3 bases, leaving 10 bases not matched to a gene. The CDR3 covers 16 residues. The germline V gene encodes CDR1 MNHEY and CDR2 SVGEGT.